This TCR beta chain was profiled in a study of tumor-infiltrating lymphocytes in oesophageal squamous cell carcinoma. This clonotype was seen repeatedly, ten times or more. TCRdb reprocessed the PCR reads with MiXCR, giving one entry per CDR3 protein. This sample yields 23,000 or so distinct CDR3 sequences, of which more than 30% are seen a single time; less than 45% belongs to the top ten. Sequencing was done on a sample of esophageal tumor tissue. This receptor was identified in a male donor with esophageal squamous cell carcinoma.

CDR3 coding DNA: TGTGCCAGCAGTGAAGCGGGGGGTTTGGGGTACAATGAGCAGTTCTTC. It yields the protein CASSEAGGLGYNEQFF. The V and J genes are TRBV6-1 and TRBJ2-1; a possible D gene is TRBD2 (6 bases). The CDR3 is 16 amino acids. Trimming pared 0 bases from V and 4 bases from J, leaving 13 bases between. Germline V CDR1 and CDR2: MNHNS, SASEGT.